This TCR beta chain was retrieved from a study of shared clonotypes between healthy human individuals (dated by TCRdb to between 2020 and 2021). In terms of the full investigation: The cohort included three men and a couple of women between 18 and 49 years of age. Libraries were prepared and TCR repertoires were sequenced by different laboratories using diverse techniques, in order to increase sequencing depth and limit assay-specific biases. Leukapheresis yielded between about 0.94 and 8.9 billion PBMCs per donor. For each donor, CD4 naive and CD4 memory were each run on three plates, CD8 naive on two plates, and CD8 memory on one plate. The study deeply sequenced blood TCR repertoires of 5 or 6 healthy adults to estimate repertoire size and the extent of clonotype sharing between individuals.

Comment on this clone: The clone's antigen remains unknown. Within one base of it there is no much larger clone, and no base qualities were kept.

The donors were healthy, HIV-negative adults with no recently reported acute infections or vaccinations. Every donor was a Caucasian adult living in Nashville, Tennessee, USA. Magnetic negative selection was used to enrich CD4+ T cells, after which naive cells were positively selected on CD45RA and the negative fraction became the memory subset. Blood was obtained by leukapheresis, after which PBMCs were separated by Ficoll-Histopaque density gradient centrifugation and cryopreserved in liquid nitrogen vapor phase. Purity and quantity of every magnetically sorted T cell population were checked by analytical flow cytometry. Genomic DNA was isolated from each sorted fraction and quantified by UV absorbance on a Nanodrop 2000c. TCR CDR3 regions were amplified from genomic DNA by multiplex PCR using the deep immunoSEQ assay. Extracted genomic DNA from each cell subset was spread evenly across all wells of several immunoSEQ 96-well plates, with each plate serving as a replicate. For sorted subsets, 150 to 250 ng genomic DNA, equal to 30,000 or so T cell genomes, was loaded into each replicate PCR. The purified libraries were quantified using a Qubit 3.0 fluorometer, sized with a Bioanalyzer 2100, and then quantified again using the KAPA Library Quantification kit. Each immunoSEQ 96-well plate was sequenced on its own single-read 150-cycle Illumina NextSeq 550 flow cell. On the study's bioinformatics: Because the immunoSEQ output included only junctional sequences and no quality scores, the filtering could not be the same as the filtering used for full-length reads. Sequences were annotated with PyIR, a Python wrapper for IgBLAST v1.9, and V/J genes and CDR3 were assigned using IMGT germline references. Reads were removed for weak V/J assignments (E-value above 1e-6), missing CDR3, stop codons, out-of-frame junctions, or ambiguous translated residues. V3J clonotypes were defined as sequences sharing the same inferred V gene, J gene, and CDR3 amino acid sequence. Percentage overlap between repertoires was computed as shared unique clonotypes divided by the size of the smaller repertoire. Richness of each repertoire was evaluated using RTK rarefaction, the Chao1 estimator, and Recon v2.1 estimates of unobserved clonotypes. Generation probabilities were computed with OLGA for all TCRbeta clonotypes obtained by the gDNA method from four donors. TCRdb holds this immuneACCESS table with in-frame rearrangements only. Some clones are missing; in checked studies, unresolved V genes explain under half, and the rest has no known cause. V, J and clone size were drawn from that table, and D and trimming were deduced from the DNA. Within this sample are about 2.3 million clones, with about 90% of them counted one time only. The ten largest account for 0.37% of the sample.

Its CDR3 holds 15 amino acids, cysteine through phenylalanine. Of the read, only the CDR3 DNA is kept; its 45 bases are in frame from base 1. According to the germline V gene, CDR1 reads SGHDN and CDR2 reads FVKESK. Clipping removes 0 bases from V and 7 bases from J, with 8 as the unmatched junction base count. Points the paper makes about the study in general: Naive subsets generally had larger estimated clonotype richness than memory subsets did. Clonotypes shared by all four sorted-subset donors showed higher generation probabilities than non-shared clonotypes. The small number of donors limited the genetic and exposure-history diversity represented. Sampling was restricted to blood, and TCR repertoires in tissue are likely to differ from TCR repertoires in blood. Even with the large sequencing depth, rarefaction of the sorted-subset datasets indicated that sequencing was incomplete. Around 5% of naive CD4, 3.5% of naive CD8, approximately 2.2% of memory CD4, and about 0.4% of memory CD8 clonotypes were shared across four donors. Pairwise subsampling indicated that sequencing depth was expected to affect the degree of clonotype sharing among donors.

The rearrangement joined TRBV14 to TRBJ1-2, with 7 bases matching TRBD1. The receptor's source is a man aged 18 to 35 in good health. Some clones in this sample may be carry-over from other donors' samples. Input material: naive CD4+ T cells from PBMCs. What the cell subset or site label conveys for this sample: CD45RA+ positively selected. The DNA sequence is given as TGTGCCAGCAGCCAAGAGGCAGGGGGGGGATCTGGCTACACCTTC. It is translated as CASSQEAGGGSGYTF.